Each of the 12 T cell receptor beta chains below was sequenced from the same sample in a study of shared clonotypes between healthy human individuals. Sequenced by immunoSEQ multiplex PCR; TCRdb stores in-frame clones only, minus some. The sample has about 2.1 million clones; just over 90% are singletons. As defined, naive CD8 cells were CD45RO-negative and positively selected for CCR7, with terminally differentiated effector memory CD45RA+ cells excluded. Sample: naive CD8+ T cells from PBMCs. Source of these receptors: a man aged 18 to 30 in good health. Some clones in this sample may be carry-over from other donors' samples.

This chain links TRBV27 with TRBJ2-3; D gene ambiguous. The CDR3 consists of 15 residues. Germline V CDR1 and CDR2: MNHEY, SMNVEV (reference sequence). Trimming shortened V by 3 bases and J by 0 bases, and 10 bases separated the two germline ends. As DNA, the CDR3 is TGTGCCAGCAGTTTCGGGCGGTATAGCACAGATACGCAGTATTTT. It encodes CASSFGRYSTDTQYF.

The chain is built from TRBV13 and TRBJ2-7, with unresolved D. This CDR3 is built from 12 residues. The germline V and J ends were trimmed by 4 bases and 4 bases, with 8 bases remaining between them. Germline CDR1 is PRHDT and CDR2 is FYEKMQ (reference sequence). The CDR3 loop reads CASSSNNYEQYF. In DNA form, the CDR3 reads TGTGCCAGCAGCTCAAACAATTACGAGCAGTACTTC.

The CDR3 spells CAWSRQGWVSYNEQFF. The CDR3 DNA reads as TGTGCCTGGAGTCGACAGGGGTGGGTTTCTTACAATGAGCAGTTCTTC. The gene calls are TRBV30 and TRBJ2-1; TRBD1 aligns across 8 bases. Germline values: CDR1 GTSNPN, CDR2 SVGIG (reference sequence). The junction had 10 bases not matched to a gene; V was cut back by 2 bases and J by 4 bases. The CDR3 totals 16 residues.

With respect to this clone: Additional DNA sequences in this sample encode the identical CDR3. The CDR3 region has the DNA TGTGCCAGCAGTCCGGGACAGGGGGGGTACGAGCAGTACTTC. Its protein product is CASSPGQGGYEQYF. The chain uses TRBV6-1 and TRBJ2-7, with 11 bases identical to TRBD1. Per germline, CDR1 MNHNS and CDR2 SASEGT. The V segment lost 5 bases and the J segment 4 bases; nucleotides outside the gene matches: 4. The CDR3 is 14 residues long.

In the case of this clone: The sample has other DNA sequences that encode this CDR3 too. The J gene is TRBJ2-7, the V gene TRBV27, with D unclear. The CDR3 consists of 13 residues. Trimming removed 3 bases from V and 3 bases from J, with 9 bases in between. Germline V gene sequence: CDR1 MNHEY, CDR2 SMNVEV (reference sequence). CDR3 residues: CASSLRQYYEQYF. Here the CDR3 DNA reads TGTGCCAGCAGTTTGAGGCAGTACTACGAGCAGTACTTC.

The gene calls are TRBV11-2 and TRBJ2-2; D remains unclear. CDR1 is SGHAT, CDR2 FQNNGV, per germline. Trimming took off 5 bases at V and 0 bases at J, with 13 bases between the two ends. The CDR3 extends over 16 amino acids. The CDR3 DNA reads TGTGCCAGCAGCCTTTTAGTGCGGACGAACACCGGGGAGCTGTTTTTT. This translates into CASSLLVRTNTGELFF.

The DNA of the CDR3 is TGTGCCAGCCGAGCGGTCAGCTCCTACGAGCAGTACTTC. This encodes CASRAVSSYEQYF. This chain joins TRBV11-2 and TRBJ2-7, with D possibly matching TRBD2 (5 bases). V lost 8 bases, J lost 0 bases, and 11 bases lay in between. The germline CDR1 and CDR2 sequences are SGHAT and FQNNGV. There are 13 residues in the CDR3.

This chain uses TRBV28 with TRBJ2-3, with 9 bases that match TRBD1. Germline CDR1 and CDR2: MDHEN and SYDVKM. After removal of 4 bases from V and 4 bases from J, the junction contained 9 bases not matched to a gene. The CDR3 contains 16 residues. The CDR3 DNA is TGTGCCAGCAGTTCGCCCCGGGACAGGGTCCCAGATACGCAGTATTTT. Translating gives CASSSPRDRVPDTQYF.

The J gene is TRBJ2-1, the V gene TRBV27; the D gene is possibly TRBD1 (6 bases). Germline CDR1 is MNHEY and CDR2 is SMNVEV (reference sequence). V shed 10 bases and J shed 7 bases, with 20 bases lying between them. The CDR3 is 14 residues long. DNA for the CDR3: TGTGCCACCCGGAGTCGGCAGGGGCGAAATGAGCAGTTCTTC. Protein: CATRSRQGRNEQFF.

The V gene is TRBV9, the J gene TRBJ2-1; TRBD2 aligns across 7 bases. Losses at the gene ends were 3 bases for V and 2 bases for J; bases not matched to a gene: 5. CDR1 SGDLS and CDR2 YYNGEE come from the germline V gene. The CDR3 runs 15 residues. CDR3 protein: CASSAAGVAYNEQFF. The CDR3 bases are TGTGCCAGCAGCGCGGCGGGAGTGGCCTACAATGAGCAGTTCTTC.

The V gene is TRBV10-3, the J gene TRBJ1-3; D remains unclear. V was cut by 0 bases and J by 4 bases, with 16 bases left in between. The CDR3 is 17 residues long. Germline V CDR1 and CDR2: ENHRY, SYGVKD. In DNA form, the CDR3 reads TGTGCCATCAGTGAGTCCCAGCGTGTGGGCGGGGGAAACACCATATATTTT. This translates into CAISESQRVGGGNTIYF.

Concerning this clone: Within the sample, other DNA sequences also encode this same CDR3. V usage is TRBV4-1 and J usage is TRBJ2-7; 8 bases line up with TRBD1. The V gene's germline CDR1 is MGHRA and CDR2 YSYEKL. The CDR3 consists of 14 residues. Losses at the gene ends were 0 bases for V and 5 bases for J; bases not matched to a gene: 3. DNA of the CDR3: TGCGCCAGCAGCCAAGATCCAGGGGGCAACGAGCAGTACTTC. It translates to CASSQDPGGNEQYF.